This T cell receptor (beta chain) was captured by sequencing in a study of blood T cell repertoires in COVID-19. As for the study in general: T cells, B-cell-depleted T cells, or PBMCs supplied cDNA or gDNA.

In germline, CDR1 is MNHEY, CDR2 SMNVEV (reference sequence). With 0 bases removed from V and 5 bases from J, the gap between germline ends came to 10 bases. This CDR3 is 14 amino acids long. Profiling relied on immunoSEQ multiplex PCR, and the TCRdb table lists in-frame clones only, not all of them. The sample has more than 75,000 clones; 80% to 90% are singletons. V and J are TRBV27 and TRBJ1-1, with unresolved D. Specimen: peripheral blood. The TCR comes from a man in his fifties or sixties with COVID-19, enrolled during active disease. In nucleotides, the CDR3 is TGTGCCAGCAGTTTATCGTACCAGATGACTGAAGCTTTCTTT. It encodes CASSLSYQMTEAFF.